Presented here are 6 T cell receptor beta chains from one specimen sequenced in a study of blood T cell repertoires in COVID-19. Generated by immunoSEQ multiplex PCR, the TCRdb table keeps only in-frame clones and is missing some. The data show around 220,000 clones, approximately 80% seen once. Sequenced material: peripheral blood. These receptors came from a woman aged 80 or over with COVID-19, enrolled during active disease.

The chain links TRBV28 to TRBJ1-2; D is uncertain. V dropped 3 bases and J dropped 4 bases, with 9 bases sitting between them. The germline CDR1 and CDR2 sequences are MDHEN and SYDVKM. The CDR3 covers 13 residues. CDR3 loop: CASSFPLSYGYTF. In DNA form, the CDR3 reads TGTGCCAGCAGTTTTCCCCTGAGCTATGGCTACACCTTC.

This sequence joins TRBV2 and TRBJ2-5; D is perhaps TRBD1 (6 bases). The germline V gene encodes CDR1 SNHLY and CDR2 FYNNEI. V gave up 6 bases and J gave up 9 bases, with 20 bases separating them. This CDR3 spans 14 amino acids. The DNA of the CDR3 is TGTGCCAGCAGGGGGGCCATCGTAGGGAAGGCCCAGTACTTC. Protein sequence: CASRGAIVGKAQYF.

V is TRBV19 and J is TRBJ2-7; 8 nucleotides line up with TRBD1. The CDR3 loop spans 13 amino acids. The germline gives CDR1 LNHDA, CDR2 SQIVND (reference sequence). The V segment lost 8 bases and the J segment 2 bases; nucleotides outside the gene matches: 5. The chain's CDR3 is CASEGQGPYEQYF. CDR3 nucleotides: TGTGCCAGTGAAGGACAGGGTCCCTACGAGCAGTACTTC.

J is TRBJ2-5 and V is TRBV5-1, with 9 bases fitting TRBD1. CDR1 is SGHRS and CDR2 is YFSETQ in the germline V gene. J was trimmed by 4 bases and V by 4 bases; bases with no gene match: 5. CDR3 length: 14 residues. The CDR3 sequence: CASSQGQGRETQYF. The CDR3 nucleotides are TGCGCCAGCAGCCAGGGACAGGGACGAGAGACCCAGTACTTC.

This clone was detected only once. V is TRBV18 and J is TRBJ2-1; 8 bases are shared with TRBD2. Trimming took 3 bases from V and 1 from J; bases not matched to a gene: 5. CDR3 length: 16 amino acids. In germline, CDR1 is KGHSH, CDR2 LQKENI. The CDR3 DNA follows: TGTGCCAGCTCACCGGTCAGCGGGGGATCCTACAATGAGCAGTTCTTC. Its protein is CASSPVSGGSYNEQFF.

V gene TRBV3-1 (or the pseudogene TRBV3-2) combines with J gene TRBJ2-1; 7 bases fit TRBD1. Germline values: CDR1 LGHDT, CDR2 YNNKEL (reference sequence). After removal of 5 bases from V and 1 base from J, the junction contained 8 bases not matched to a gene. The CDR3 consists of 16 residues. CDR3 sequence reads: CASSNTGVRSYNEQFF. Here the CDR3 DNA reads TGTGCCAGCAGCAACACAGGGGTGAGATCCTACAATGAGCAGTTCTTC.